This passage covers 21 T cell receptor beta chains from one sample sequenced in a study of T cell responses to AZD1222 COVID-19 vaccine. Assay used: immunoSEQ multiplex PCR; TCRdb lists only in-frame clones, some missing. The table has 170,000 or so clones, approximately 90% seen once. The material was peripheral blood, obtained on day 0 of AZD1222 vaccination. The receptors derive from an adult in good health.

CDR3 sequence (DNA): TGTGCCAGCAGCGCTCGGACTAGCGGGCCCTACGAGCAGTACTTC. It specifies CASSARTSGPYEQYF. The chain joins TRBV7-2 to TRBJ2-7, with 11 bases lining up with TRBD2. The CDR3 runs to 15 residues. With V trimmed by 5 bases and J by 2 bases, 5 bases remained unmatched. Germline V gives CDR1 SGHTA, CDR2 FQGNSA. Full variable domain (remainder filled in from reference TRBV7-2 and TRBJ2-7): GAGVSQSPSNKVTEKGKDVELRCDPISGHTALYWYRQSLGQGLEFLIYFQGNSAPDKSGLPSDRFSAERTGGSVSTLTIQRTQQEDSAVYLCASSARTSGPYEQYFGPGTRLTVT.

This chain joins TRBV19 and TRBJ2-1, with 8 bases matching TRBD2. V lost 5 bases, J lost 4 bases, and 7 bases stayed unmatched. CDR3 size: 15 residues. The V gene's germline CDR1 is LNHDA and CDR2 SQIVND (reference sequence). CDR3 coding DNA: TGTGCCAGTAGTCGGCGGGGGGAGACGTACAATGAGCAGTTCTTC. This sequence encodes CASSRRGETYNEQFF.

The chain recombines TRBV5-1 with TRBJ2-3; D may be TRBD2 (6 bases). The ends were cut back, 3 bases at V and 9 bases at J, with 14 bases in the middle. Germline values: CDR1 SGHRS, CDR2 YFSETQ. This CDR3 spans 13 amino acids. The CDR3 here is CASSSGAGNTQYF. The CDR3 region has the DNA TGCGCCAGCAGCTCGGGAGCAGGGAACACGCAGTATTTT.

The rearrangement joins TRBV3-1 (or the pseudogene TRBV3-2) to TRBJ1-2; tentative D call: TRBD1 (6 bases). The CDR3 spans 15 residues. Germline assignment: CDR1 LGHDT and CDR2 YNNKEL (reference sequence). Trimming left V 2 bases short and J 2 bases short, with 12 bases between. CDR3: CASSQWFGQNYGYTF. Here the CDR3 DNA reads TGTGCCAGCAGCCAATGGTTTGGACAGAACTATGGCTACACCTTC.

The genes are TRBV27 and TRBJ2-1, with TRBD2 matching 7 bases. The CDR3 has 15 amino acids. Losses at the gene ends were 3 bases for V and 8 bases for J; bases not matched to a gene: 10. Germline CDR1 is MNHEY and CDR2 is SMNVEV (reference sequence). For the CDR3, the DNA is TGTGCCAGCAGTTTGGGAGTGGGGGGGAGTTATGAGCAGTTCTTC. Its translation is CASSLGVGGSYEQFF.

The V gene is TRBV4-1, the J gene TRBJ2-5, with 11 positions matching TRBD2. The CDR3 is 16 amino acids. Unmatched junction bases numbered 6, after V lost 3 bases and J lost 3 bases. CDR1 is MGHRA, CDR2 YSYEKL, per germline. The CDR3 sequence is CASSQALAGGKETQYF. The CDR3 nucleotides read TGCGCCAGCAGCCAGGCGTTAGCGGGGGGGAAAGAGACCCAGTACTTC.

This rearrangement joins TRBV9 to TRBJ1-4; 9 bases map to TRBD1. Trimming cost V 0 bases and J 5 bases; bases outside gene matches: 5. CDR1 and CDR2 (germline): SGDLS, YYNGEE. The CDR3 runs 16 residues. The CDR3 coding sequence is TGTGCCAGCAGCGTAGACACACAGGGGGCGAATGAAAAACTGTTTTTT. Translating gives CASSVDTQGANEKLFF.

V is TRBV29-1 and J is TRBJ1-2; 10 nucleotides match TRBD1. CDR3 length equals 15 residues. V trimming: 7 bases; J trimming: 4 bases; junction bases outside the gene matches: 12. Germline-derived CDR1 and CDR2 are SQVTM and ANQGSEA. In DNA form, the CDR3 reads TGCAGCGCACAGACAGGGGGCGGCCGTACCTATGGCTACACCTTC. Residues: CSAQTGGGRTYGYTF.

This chain uses TRBV6-5 with TRBJ2-1; unclear D gene. This CDR3 region has 15 residues. Trimming left V 6 bases short and J 0 bases short, with 12 bases between. Germline lookup yields CDR1 MNHEY and CDR2 SVGAGI. The CDR3 DNA sequence: TGTGCCAGCAGGGCTGACGCGAGCTCCTACAATGAGCAGTTCTTC. It encodes CASRADASSYNEQFF.

This chain links TRBV9 with TRBJ2-2; 12 nucleotides align to TRBD2. Looked up from germline, CDR1 is SGDLS and CDR2 is YYNGEE. The CDR3 is 20 amino acids. With 4 bases clipped from V and 5 bases from J, the junction kept 18 bases outside the gene matches. CDR3 in DNA: TGTGCCAGCAGCATCAGAGCCGGCGGGACTAGCGGGCTCGGGACCGGGGAGCTGTTTTTT. It is translated as CASSIRAGGTSGLGTGELFF.

This clone came up once. The chain combines TRBV10-3 with TRBJ2-3; D gene ambiguous. Germline CDR1 ENHRY, CDR2 SYGVKD. The V end lost 0 bases, the J end lost 1 base, and 8 bases lay between the germline ends. This CDR3 contains 15 residues. Here the CDR3 reads CAISESTTRTDTQYF. The CDR3 nucleotides are TGTGCCATCAGTGAGTCGACCACCCGCACAGATACGCAGTATTTT.

V and J are TRBV4-2 and TRBJ2-5; 8 nucleotides align to TRBD2. The CDR3 consists of 15 residues. Trimming at V came to 4 bases and at J to 1 base, leaving 5 bases not matched to a gene. The germline CDR1 and CDR2 sequences are LGHNA and YNFKEQ. The DNA of the CDR3 is TGTGCCAGCAGCCCGGGGACTAGTCGCCAAGAGACCCAGTACTTC. Encoded protein: CASSPGTSRQETQYF.

The gene calls are TRBV7-2 and TRBJ2-2; no reliable D call. The CDR3 is 13 residues long. V was pared by 5 bases and J by 4 bases, with 8 bases between. Germline V lookup: CDR1 SGHTA, CDR2 FQGNSA. CDR3 sequence (DNA): TGTGCCAGCAGCAGCCAACGCACCGGGGAGCTGTTTTTT. Its translation is CASSSQRTGELFF.

The chain carries TRBV9 and TRBJ1-4; TRBD1 might be the D (5 bases). From germline, CDR1 is SGDLS and CDR2 YYNGEE. Trimming shortened V by 4 bases and J by 8 bases, and 12 bases separated the two germline ends. The CDR3 has 13 amino acids. CDR3 nucleotide sequence: TGTGCCAGCAGCCGGGGCAGGGACGAAAAACTGTTTTTT. Encoded protein: CASSRGRDEKLFF.

The CDR3 here is CASSTTDLGTDTQYF. CDR3 nucleotide sequence: TGTGCCAGCAGCACGACAGATCTCGGCACAGATACGCAGTATTTT. V is TRBV7-8 and J is TRBJ2-3; D perhaps matches TRBD1 (5 bases). V was shortened by 5 bases and J by 1 base, with 13 bases between the two germline ends. The CDR3 totals 15 residues. Germline V gives CDR1 SGHVS, CDR2 FQNEAQ. Full variable domain (remainder filled in from reference TRBV7-8 and TRBJ2-3): GAGVSQSPRYKVAKRGQDVALRCDPISGHVSLFWYQQALGQGPEFLTYFQNEAQLDKSGLPSDRFFAERPEGSVSTLKIQRTQQEDSAVYLCASSTTDLGTDTQYFGPGTRLTVL.

The rearrangement links TRBV6-5 to TRBJ1-1, with D possibly being TRBD1 (5 bases). V shed 2 bases and J shed 0 bases, with 7 bases lying between them. CDR3 length: 14 residues. Per the germline V gene, CDR1 is MNHEY and CDR2 is SVGAGI. The DNA for the CDR3 is TGTGCCAGCAGTTACCAGGACATGAACACTGAAGCTTTCTTT. Its protein product is CASSYQDMNTEAFF.

V and J are TRBV21-1 and TRBJ2-1; TRBD1, as called in the table, went unchecked against the DNA. TRBV21-1 is assigned pseudogene status. The CDR3 runs 18 residues. The CDR3 DNA reads TGTGCCAGCAGCAAAATGGGGGAAGGGACAGAACCATACAATGAGCAGTTCTTC. Its translation: CASSKMGEGTEPYNEQFF.

The gene calls are TRBV4-3 and TRBJ2-1; D is unclear. The V end lost 0 bases, the J end lost 2 bases, and 5 bases lay between the germline ends. Germline V gene lookup returns CDR1 LGHNA and CDR2 YSLEER. This CDR3 is 14 amino acids long. The CDR3 coding sequence is TGCGCCAGCAGCCAAGATTCAGCCTACAATGAGCAGTTCTTC. It specifies CASSQDSAYNEQFF.

V usage is TRBV11-2 and J usage is TRBJ2-7; D not certain. The V and J ends lost 2 bases and 2 bases respectively, with 7 bases between them. Germline CDR1 reads SGHAT; CDR2 reads FQNNGV. This CDR3 spans 13 amino acids. DNA for the CDR3: TGTGCCAGCAGCTTAATCCGGGCCTACGAGCAGTACTTC. It yields the protein CASSLIRAYEQYF. Drawing the rest from reference TRBV11-2 and TRBJ2-7, the complete variable domain is EAGVAQSPRYKIIEKRQSVAFWCNPISGHATLYWYQQILGQGPKLLIQFQNNGVVDDSQLPKDRFSAERLKGVDSTLKIQPAKLEDSAVYLCASSLIRAYEQYFGPGTRLTVT.

The V and J genes are TRBV4-3 and TRBJ1-6; possibly TRBD1 for D (5 bases). V dropped 1 base and J dropped 10 bases, with 17 bases sitting between them. CDR3 length: 16 amino acids. CDR1 and CDR2 (germline): LGHNA, YSLEER. The CDR3 sequence is CASSQGSLREGSPLHF. CDR3 coding DNA: TGCGCCAGCAGCCAAGGCTCCCTCAGGGAAGGGTCACCCCTCCACTTT.

The chain joins TRBV23-1 to TRBJ1-1; no firm D call. TRBV23-1 qualifies as an ORF whose function is uncertain. CDR3 size: 16 residues. V lost 0 bases and J lost 1, with 12 bases in between. CDR3 coding DNA: TGCGCCAGCAGTCAATCGAGCCTGGCAGGGAACACTGAAGCTTTCTTT. This gives the protein CASSQSSLAGNTEAFF.